This TCR beta chain stems from a study of blood T cell repertoires in COVID-19 (dated by TCRdb to about 2020). For the study in its entirety: Collaborator samples came from the United States, Italy and Spain and covered acute and convalescent phases of COVID-19. HLA class I and class II types, where available, came from metadata supplied by the sample provider rather than from assay-based typing. A de-identified subject ID, COVID-19 status, age in years and sex were almost always included in the sample metadata. The samples were drawn from the first 160 participants of the ongoing ImmuneRACE study and from more than 1,000 subjects provided by 6 global collaborators. The dataset comprised deeply sampled blood TCRbeta repertoires from subjects exposed to, actively infected with, or recovered from COVID-19. A freely available public database, intended as a resource for researchers studying the immune response to SARS-CoV-2, is where the repertoires were released. The prospective study material was composed of cDNA or gDNA derived from T cells, B-cell-depleted T cells, or PBMCs. Points the paper makes about the study in general: How much clinical and demographic metadata was included differed by source and by participant, and the metadata was provided uncurated.

The immunoSEQ Assay, a bias-controlled multiplex PCR, was used to amplify TCRbeta CDR3 regions from genomic DNA. The authors processed their data as follows. Nucleated cell counts per sample were estimated from amplification of reference gene primers within the assay. To quantify the absolute abundance of each unique TCRbeta CDR3 rearrangement, sequence reads were collapsed and filtered. For each sample, productive Simpson clonality was calculated as the square root of Simpson's diversity index across productive rearrangements. TCRdb retrieved this table from immuneACCESS and kept in-frame rearrangements only. Not all clones are present; in checked studies, unresolved V genes account for under half, and no reason is known for the remainder. The D gene and trimming were derived from the DNA, and the V and J assignments and clone size from that table. Across this sample there are about 150,000 clones, with about 85% seen only once. Roughly 8.3% of the sample is taken by the ten largest.

Comment on this clone: Its antigen specificity is not known. No base-level quality is on record; no much larger clone is a single base apart.

One collaborating source in Seattle enrolled patients while the patients were actively infected and followed the patients over time throughout the course of disease. Collaborating institutions collected whole blood in K2EDTA tubes following their own protocols. For TCRbeta analysis, collaborators shipped samples as frozen whole blood, isolated PBMCs, or DNA extracted from either of those sample types. CDR1 and CDR2 (GTSNPN, SVGIG) derive from the germline V gene (reference sequence). A distance of 23 bases separates the germline ends of V and J, which lose 7 bases and 9 bases respectively. From its cysteine to its phenylalanine, the CDR3 spans 14 amino acids. Only the CDR3 region is kept as DNA, spanning 42 bases read in frame from base 1.

Sequenced input: peripheral blood. The chain employs TRBV30 and TRBJ2-3; D gene: possibly TRBD1, on 5 matching bases. This receptor was obtained from a woman aged 55 to 70 with COVID-19, enrolled during active disease. The CDR3 protein sequence reads: CASGTGPLLGTQYF. In nucleotide form, the sequence is TGTGCCTCGGGCACAGGCCCGCTGCTAGGAACGCAGTATTTT.